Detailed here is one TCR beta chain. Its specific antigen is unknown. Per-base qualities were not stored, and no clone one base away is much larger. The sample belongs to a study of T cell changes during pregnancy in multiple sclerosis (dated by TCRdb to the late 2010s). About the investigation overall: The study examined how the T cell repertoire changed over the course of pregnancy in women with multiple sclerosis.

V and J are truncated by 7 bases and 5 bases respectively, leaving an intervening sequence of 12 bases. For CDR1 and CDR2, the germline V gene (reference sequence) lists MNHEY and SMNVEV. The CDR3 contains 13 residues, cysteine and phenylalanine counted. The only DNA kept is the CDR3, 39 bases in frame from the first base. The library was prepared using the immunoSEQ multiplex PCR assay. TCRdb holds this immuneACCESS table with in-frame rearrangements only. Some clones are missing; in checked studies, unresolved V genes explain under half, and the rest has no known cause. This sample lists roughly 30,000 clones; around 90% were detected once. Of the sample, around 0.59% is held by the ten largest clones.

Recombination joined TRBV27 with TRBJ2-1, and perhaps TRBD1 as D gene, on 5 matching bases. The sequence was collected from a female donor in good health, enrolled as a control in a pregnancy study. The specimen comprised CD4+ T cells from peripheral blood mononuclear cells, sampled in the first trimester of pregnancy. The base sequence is TGTGCCAGCAAGGCAGGGAACGACAATGAGCAGTTCTTC. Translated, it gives CASKAGNDNEQFF.